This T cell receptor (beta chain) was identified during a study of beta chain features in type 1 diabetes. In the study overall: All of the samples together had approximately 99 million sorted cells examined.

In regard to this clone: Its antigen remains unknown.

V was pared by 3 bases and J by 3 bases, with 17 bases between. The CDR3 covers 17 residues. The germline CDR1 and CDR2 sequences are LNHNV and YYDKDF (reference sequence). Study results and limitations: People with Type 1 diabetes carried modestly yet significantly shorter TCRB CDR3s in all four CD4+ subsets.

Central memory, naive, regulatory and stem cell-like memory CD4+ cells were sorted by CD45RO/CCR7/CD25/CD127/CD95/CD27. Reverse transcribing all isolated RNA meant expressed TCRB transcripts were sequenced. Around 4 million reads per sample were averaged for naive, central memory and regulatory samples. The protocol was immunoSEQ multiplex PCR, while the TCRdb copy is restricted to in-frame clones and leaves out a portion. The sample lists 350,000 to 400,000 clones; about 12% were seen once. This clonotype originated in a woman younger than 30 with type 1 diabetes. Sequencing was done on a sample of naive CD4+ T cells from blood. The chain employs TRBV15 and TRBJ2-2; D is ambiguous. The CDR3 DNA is TGTGCCACCAGCAGGGATCACCCGAGACACTACACCGGGGAGCTGTTTTTT. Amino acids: CATSRDHPRHYTGELFF.